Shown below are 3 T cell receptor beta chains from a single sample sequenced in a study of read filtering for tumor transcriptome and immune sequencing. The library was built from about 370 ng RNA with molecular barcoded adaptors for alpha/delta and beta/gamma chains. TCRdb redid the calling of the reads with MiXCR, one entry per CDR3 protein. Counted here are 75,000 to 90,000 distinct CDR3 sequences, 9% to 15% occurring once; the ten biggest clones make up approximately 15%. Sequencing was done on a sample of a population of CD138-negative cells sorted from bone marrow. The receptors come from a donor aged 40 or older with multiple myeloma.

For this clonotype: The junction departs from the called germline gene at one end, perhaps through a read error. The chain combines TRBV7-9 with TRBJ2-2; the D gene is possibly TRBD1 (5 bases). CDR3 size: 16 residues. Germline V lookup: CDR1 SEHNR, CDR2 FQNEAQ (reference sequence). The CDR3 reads CASSRSLGLNTGELFF. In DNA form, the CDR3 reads TGTGCCAGCAGCCGTTCTTTGGGGCTAAACACCGGAGAGCTGTTTTTT.

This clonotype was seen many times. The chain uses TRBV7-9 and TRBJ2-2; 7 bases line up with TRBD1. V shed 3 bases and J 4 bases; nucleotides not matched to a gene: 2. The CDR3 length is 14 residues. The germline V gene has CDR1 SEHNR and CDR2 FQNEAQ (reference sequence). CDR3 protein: CASSFTGATGELFF. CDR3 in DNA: TGTGCCAGCAGCTTTACAGGGGCCACCGGGGAGCTGTTTTTT.

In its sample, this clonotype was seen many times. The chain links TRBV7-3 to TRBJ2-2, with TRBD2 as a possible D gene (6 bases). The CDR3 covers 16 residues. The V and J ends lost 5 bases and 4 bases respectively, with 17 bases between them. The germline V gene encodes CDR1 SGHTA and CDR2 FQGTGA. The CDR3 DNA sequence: TGTGCCAGCAGCCTAAACGGGGGAGGCGTCACCGGGGAGCTGTTTTTT. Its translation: CASSLNGGGVTGELFF. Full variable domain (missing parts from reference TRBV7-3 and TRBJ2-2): GAGVSQTPSNKVTEKGKYVELRCDPISGHTALYWYRQSLGQGPEFLIYFQGTGAADDSGLPNDRFFAVRPEGSVSTLKIQRTERGDSAVYLCASSLNGGGVTGELFFGEGSRLTVL.